This T cell receptor beta chain emerged from a study of glioma-infiltrating T cells after dendritic cell vaccination. Study background: Glioblastoma patients came from Phase I and II dendritic cell vaccination trials.

This clone was detected a few times. Amplification used 60 V beta primers and 13 J beta primers. TCRdb's copy holds only in-frame clones and misses some; the assay was immunoSEQ multiplex PCR. The table includes about 82,000 clones, about 90% detected once. In germline, CDR1 is GTSNPN, CDR2 SVGIG (reference sequence). The germline V and J ends were trimmed by 6 bases and 8 bases, with 19 bases remaining between them. The CDR3 is 14 residues long. This chain uses TRBV30 with TRBJ1-4, with D hard to call. The TCR sequence derives from a human donor with glioblastoma. Sample: blood, taken before dendritic cell vaccination. Here the CDR3 DNA reads TGTGCCTGCCCCGAGAGAGGCGTTGGGGAAAAACTGTTTTTT. The encoded protein is CACPERGVGEKLFF.